These 23 T cell receptor beta chains came from one sample sequenced in a study of OX40 agonist ivuxolimab in advanced cancers. The library came from the immunoSEQ multiplex PCR assay. The table comes from immuneACCESS by way of TCRdb, which keeps in-frame sequences with V and J called. Part of the clones is missing from these tables; in studies checked, under half for an unresolved V gene and the rest for unknown reasons. The sample data list just over 90,000 clones, and under 95% of these were observed just once. The top ten hold 0.7% to 0.95% of the sample. Sequences were derived from CD4+ or CD8+ T cells sorted from blood, sampled in a trial of the OX40 agonist ivuxolimab. These receptors were taken from an adult with an advanced solid tumor such as melanoma, head and neck, liver or kidney cancer.

This chain connects TRBV5-6 to TRBJ2-7; 7 bases line up with TRBD1. V was clipped by 4 bases and J by 3 bases; unmatched bases: 7. The CDR3 length is 14 residues. The germline V gene encodes CDR1 SGHDT and CDR2 YYEEEE. The CDR3 spells CASSMTGFRYEQYF. DNA of the CDR3: TGTGCCAGCAGCATGACAGGGTTTCGCTACGAGCAGTACTTC. Complete variable domain (other parts from reference TRBV5-6 and TRBJ2-7): DAGVTQSPTHLIKTRGQQVTLRCSPKSGHDTVSWYQQALGQGPQFIFQYYEEEERQRGNFPDRFSGHQFPNYSSELNVNALLLGDSALYLCASSMTGFRYEQYFGPGTRLTVT.

This chain uses TRBV5-1 with TRBJ2-1; 7 nucleotides agree with TRBD2. Germline loops: CDR1 SGHRS, CDR2 YFSETQ. The V segment lost 4 bases and the J segment 0 bases; nucleotides outside the gene matches: 4. The CDR3 totals 15 residues. The CDR3 loop is CASSGRAGSYNEQFF. The CDR3 DNA reads as TGCGCCAGCAGCGGGAGGGCCGGCTCCTACAATGAGCAGTTCTTC.

This clone was recorded once. The chain uses TRBV5-6 and TRBJ2-3; 8 nucleotides agree with TRBD2. Trimming cost V 4 bases and J 2 bases; bases outside gene matches: 12. Germline V CDR1 and CDR2: SGHDT, YYEEEE. This CDR3 is built from 17 residues. CDR3 residues: CASSPLLTSGSTDTQYF. DNA for the CDR3: TGTGCCAGCAGCCCCCTCCTTACTAGCGGATCCACAGATACGCAGTATTTT. Variable domain in full (rest from reference TRBV5-6 and TRBJ2-3): DAGVTQSPTHLIKTRGQQVTLRCSPKSGHDTVSWYQQALGQGPQFIFQYYEEEERQRGNFPDRFSGHQFPNYSSELNVNALLLGDSALYLCASSPLLTSGSTDTQYFGPGTRLTVL.

The rearrangement uses TRBV18 and TRBJ2-3; 8 positions match TRBD1. The V segment lost 3 bases and the J segment 0 bases; nucleotides outside the gene matches: 2. The CDR3 consists of 15 residues. CDR1 is KGHSH, CDR2 LQKENI, per germline. The CDR3 loop reads CASSPQGASTDTQYF. DNA for the CDR3: TGTGCCAGCTCACCCCAGGGGGCCAGCACAGATACGCAGTATTTT.

This clone was observed a single time. V gene TRBV19 combines with J gene TRBJ2-5, with a possible D match to TRBD1 (6 bases). This CDR3 comprises 13 residues. The V gene's germline CDR1 is LNHDA and CDR2 SQIVND (reference sequence). V was cut by 6 bases and J by 6 bases, with 14 bases left in between. CDR3 sequence: CASRSTGIQTQYF. The CDR3 coding sequence is TGTGCCAGTAGATCTACAGGGATTCAGACCCAGTACTTC.

DNA for the CDR3: TGCGCCAGCAGCTTGTGGACAGCTACCTACGAGCAGTACTTC. This codes for CASSLWTATYEQYF. This chain links TRBV5-1 with TRBJ2-7; perhaps TRBD1 as D (6 bases). Trimming removed 1 base from V and 2 bases from J, with 10 bases in between. CDR1 and CDR2 (germline): SGHRS, YFSETQ. CDR3 length: 14 amino acids. The full variable domain, rest sourced from reference TRBV5-1 and TRBJ2-7, is KAGVTQTPRYLIKTRGQQVTLSCSPISGHRSVSWYQQTPGQGLQFLFEYFSETQRNKGNFPGRFSGRQFSNSRSEMNVSTLELGDSALYLCASSLWTATYEQYFGPGTRLTVT.

The chain joins TRBV15 to TRBJ1-1; 9 bases are shared with TRBD1. Per germline, CDR1 LNHNV and CDR2 YYDKDF (reference sequence). The CDR3 spans 16 residues. Trimming took 0 bases from V and 5 from J; bases not matched to a gene: 7. CDR3 nucleotide sequence: TGTGCCACCAGCAGAGACCCGGGACAGGGTGGGACTGAAGCTTTCTTT. Its translation is CATSRDPGQGGTEAFF.

This clone was observed a few times. V usage is TRBV7-9 and J usage is TRBJ1-1; no clear D. Germline V lookup: CDR1 SEHNR, CDR2 FQNEAQ (reference sequence). V was clipped by 5 bases and J by 1 base, with 11 bases between them. CDR3 length equals 14 residues. CDR3 protein: CASSLLERNTEAFF. CDR3 sequence (DNA): TGTGCCAGCAGCCTACTGGAGAGGAACACTGAAGCTTTCTTT.

The genes are TRBV5-1 and TRBJ1-2, with D possibly being TRBD1 (6 bases). The V and J ends lost 0 bases and 4 bases respectively, with 13 bases between them. CDR1 and CDR2 from the germline V gene are SGHRS and YFSETQ. The CDR3 runs 15 residues. CDR3 region: CASSLEGVATYGYTF. For the CDR3, the DNA is TGCGCCAGCAGCTTGGAGGGGGTCGCTACCTATGGCTACACCTTC.

The chain links TRBV6-6 to TRBJ2-7; no clear D gene. With 0 bases removed from V and 2 bases from J, the gap between germline ends came to 5 bases. The CDR3 is made up of 13 amino acids. The V gene's germline CDR1 is MNHNY and CDR2 SVGAGI (reference sequence). This CDR3 reads CASSYSWTYEQYF. CDR3 sequence (DNA): TGTGCCAGCAGTTACTCATGGACCTACGAGCAGTACTTC.

The rearrangement links TRBV30 to TRBJ2-3; D not resolved. Trimming left V 0 bases short and J 0 bases short, with 10 bases between. Per the germline V gene, CDR1 is GTSNPN and CDR2 is SVGIG (reference sequence). The CDR3 is 15 amino acids. The CDR3 DNA is TGTGCCTGGAGTGTCCCGGCGGCTAGCACAGATACGCAGTATTTT. Protein sequence: CAWSVPAASTDTQYF. Full variable domain (rest looked up from reference TRBV30 and TRBJ2-3): SQTIHQWPATLVQPVGSPLSLECTVEGTSNPNLYWYRQAAGRGLQLLFYSVGIGQISSEVPQNLSASRPQDRQFILSSKKLLLSDSGFYLCAWSVPAASTDTQYFGPGTRLTVL.

V and J are TRBV10-3 and TRBJ2-7; 9 positions match TRBD1. The CDR3 loop spans 12 amino acids. Germline V gives CDR1 ENHRY, CDR2 SYGVKD. After removal of 10 bases from V and 5 bases from J, the junction contained 6 bases not matched to a gene. The CDR3 nucleotides are TGTGCCACCGTCGACAGGGGGGACGAGCAGTACTTC. This translates into CATVDRGDEQYF.

This chain joins TRBV5-1 and TRBJ2-3; D possibly uses TRBD1 or TRBD2 (5 bases each). This CDR3 is 16 amino acids long. Germline CDR1 and CDR2: SGHRS and YFSETQ. V lost 2 bases and J lost 0, with 13 bases in between. For the CDR3, the DNA is TGCGCCAGCAGCTTTGGGAGACAGATAAGCACAGATACGCAGTATTTT. Translation gives CASSFGRQISTDTQYF.

This chain links TRBV5-1 with TRBJ1-1; 7 positions match TRBD1. CDR3 length equals 16 residues. Germline V gene data show CDR1 as SGHRS and CDR2 as YFSETQ. V gave up 1 base and J gave up 2 bases; unmatched junction bases: 8. The CDR3 DNA follows: TGCGCCAGCAGCTTGAGAGTCCGGGACAGTAACACTGAAGCTTTCTTT. Amino acid sequence: CASSLRVRDSNTEAFF. The whole variable domain, filled in from reference TRBV5-1 and TRBJ1-1, reads KAGVTQTPRYLIKTRGQQVTLSCSPISGHRSVSWYQQTPGQGLQFLFEYFSETQRNKGNFPGRFSGRQFSNSRSEMNVSTLELGDSALYLCASSLRVRDSNTEAFFGQGTRLTVV.

A few counts support this clone. V usage is TRBV9 and J usage is TRBJ1-5; D remains ambiguous. Germline V gene sequence: CDR1 SGDLS, CDR2 YYNGEE. This CDR3 spans 13 amino acids. The V gene lost 3 bases and the J gene lost 5 bases, with 9 bases spanning the gap. CDR3 protein: CASSGHADQPQHF. The CDR3 region has the DNA TGTGCCAGCAGCGGGCATGCGGATCAGCCCCAGCATTTT. The entire variable domain, with the rest obtained from reference TRBV9 and TRBJ1-5, is as follows: DSGVTQTPKHLITATGQRVTLRCSPRSGDLSVYWYQQSLDQGLQFLIQYYNGEERAKGNILERFSAQQFPDLHSELNLSSLELGDSALYFCASSGHADQPQHFGDGTRLSIL.

The rearrangement links TRBV7-2 to TRBJ1-5, with D tentatively TRBD1 (6 bases). Germline V gene sequence: CDR1 SGHTA, CDR2 FQGNSA. CDR3 length equals 15 residues. The V gene lost 5 bases and the J gene lost 7 bases, with 18 bases spanning the gap. The CDR3 sequence: CASSPRGGTIQPQHF. The CDR3 DNA follows: TGTGCCAGCAGCCCACGGGGGGGGACAATCCAGCCCCAGCATTTT.

Only one count was recorded for this clone. J is TRBJ2-3 and V is TRBV5-5; 15 bases map to TRBD2. Germline CDR1 SGHKS, CDR2 YYEKEE (reference sequence). V gave up 3 bases and J gave up 2 bases; unmatched junction bases: 1. The CDR3 extends over 16 amino acids. The CDR3 sequence is CASSWTSGRATDTQYF. CDR3 DNA sequence: TGTGCCAGCAGCTGGACTAGCGGGAGGGCCACAGATACGCAGTATTTT.

The chain combines TRBV5-1 with TRBJ2-7, with D possibly TRBD1 on 5 matching bases. The CDR3 runs 15 residues. Germline loops: CDR1 SGHRS, CDR2 YFSETQ. Trimming took off 5 bases at V and 0 bases at J, with 15 bases between the two ends. The CDR3 sequence is CASRGRATSSYEQYF. CDR3 in DNA: TGCGCCAGCAGGGGCAGGGCTACCAGCTCCTACGAGCAGTACTTC.

The chain is built from TRBV27 and TRBJ2-3; unclear D gene. Trimming left V 5 bases short and J 2 bases short, with 17 bases between. CDR1 is MNHEY and CDR2 is SMNVEV in the germline V gene (reference sequence). The CDR3 is 16 amino acids. CDR3 sequence: CASSDPGALPTDTQYF. CDR3 bases: TGTGCCAGCAGTGACCCCGGCGCCCTACCCACAGATACGCAGTATTTT.

The chain has TRBV19 and TRBJ1-1; a weak D match, TRBD1 (6 bases). The CDR3 contains 13 residues. V was shortened by 3 bases and J by 7 bases, with 12 bases between the two germline ends. Germline CDR1 LNHDA, CDR2 SQIVND (reference sequence). CDR3 DNA sequence: TGTGCCAGTAGTATGGGAACAGGGCATGAAGCTTTCTTT. Its translation: CASSMGTGHEAFF.

The chain combines TRBV19 with TRBJ1-1, with 8 nucleotides matching TRBD1. Germline CDR1 LNHDA, CDR2 SQIVND (reference sequence). The CDR3 is made up of 15 amino acids. V was clipped by 4 bases and J by 2 bases; unmatched bases: 6. The CDR3 loop reads CASSTPGQANTEAFF. CDR3 bases: TGTGCCAGTAGTACCCCGGGACAGGCCAACACTGAAGCTTTCTTT. The variable domain in full, with the rest retrieved from reference TRBV19 and TRBJ1-1, is DGGITQSPKYLFRKEGQNVTLSCEQNLNHDAMYWYRQDPGQGLRLIYYSQIVNDFQKGDIAEGYSVSREKKESFPLTVTSAQKNPTAFYLCASSTPGQANTEAFFGQGTRLTVV.

The genes are TRBV11-3 and TRBJ2-5; D not resolved. The CDR3 is 13 amino acids. Between the trimmed V and J ends, which lost 0 bases and 5 bases, there was a span of 7 bases. The germline V gene encodes CDR1 SGHNT and CDR2 YENEEA. This CDR3 is CASSLEGMETQYF. The CDR3 DNA sequence: TGTGCCAGCAGCTTAGAGGGCATGGAGACCCAGTACTTC.

The chain employs TRBV5-1 and TRBJ2-3, with 9 bases that match TRBD2. The length of the CDR3 is 18 residues. V was pared by 0 bases and J by 8 bases, with 16 bases of the junction left unmatched. CDR1 is SGHRS, CDR2 YFSETQ, per germline. The CDR3 is CASSLGLSREGVQVTQYF. CDR3 bases: TGCGCCAGCAGCTTGGGTCTATCGCGGGAGGGAGTACAAGTTACGCAGTATTTT.